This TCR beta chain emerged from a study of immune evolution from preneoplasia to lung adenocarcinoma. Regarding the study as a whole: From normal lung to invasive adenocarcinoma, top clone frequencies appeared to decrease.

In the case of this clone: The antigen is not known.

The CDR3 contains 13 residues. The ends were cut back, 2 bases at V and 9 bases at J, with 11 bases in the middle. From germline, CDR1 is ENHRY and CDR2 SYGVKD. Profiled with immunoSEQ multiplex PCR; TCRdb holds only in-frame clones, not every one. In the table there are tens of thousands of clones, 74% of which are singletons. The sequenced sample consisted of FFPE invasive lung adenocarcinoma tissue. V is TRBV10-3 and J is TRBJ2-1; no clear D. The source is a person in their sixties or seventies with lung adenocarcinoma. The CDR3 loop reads CAISEEEIGEQFF. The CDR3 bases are TGTGCCATCAGTGAGGAAGAAATCGGTGAGCAGTTCTTC.